This T cell receptor beta chain comes out of a study of T cells in Graves' hyperthyroidism and ophthalmopathy. Absence of ophthalmopathy progression within 18 months defined stable Graves' hyperthyroidism. Of note for this clonotype: Its target is not known.

TCR beta CDR3 sequences were amplified from RNA transcripts. A first-round RT-PCR of the TCR CDR3 used the HTBI primer set. TCRdb passed the multiplex PCR reads through MiXCR, listing each CDR3 protein once. The sample comprises 610,000 or so distinct CDR3 sequences, under 60% of which are singletons, and about 8% rests with the top ten. Study-wide results and caveats: Ophthalmopathy prediction by the model preceded onset by a median approximately six months.

Deletions cut 8 bases from V and 2 bases from J, with 11 bases between. The germline V gene encodes CDR1 SGHNT and CDR2 YENEEA. This CDR3 contains 13 residues. The specimen sequenced was peripheral blood or thyroid tissue (not recorded which). The chain recombines TRBV11-3 with TRBJ2-3; D not resolved. This receptor was taken from a woman aged 18-29 years with Graves' hyperthyroidism. The CDR3: CASSLGYTDTQYF. The CDR3 DNA reads as TGTGCCAGCTCGCTCGGATACACAGATACGCAGTATTTT.